The T cell receptor (beta chain) described here comes from a study of PD-1 blockade in classical Hodgkin lymphoma. Study conclusions and caveats: It was reported that newly diagnosed patients had less baseline TCR diversity than healthy donors.

Time point reported: cycle 4 day 1 (C4D1), after 6 weeks of nivolumab. Patients all relapsed after autologous stem cell transplantation, and there was variation in brentuximab vedotin exposure. Patients' outcomes at their best amounted to complete response, partial response or progressive disease. Here immunoSEQ multiplex PCR was the method, and the copy in TCRdb shows in-frame clones only, minus some. There are about 49,000 clones in the sample; 90% occur only once, and more than 11% lies in the top ten. This CDR3 is 16 amino acids long. CDR1 and CDR2 from the germline V gene are SGHAT and FQNNGV. Trimming at V came to 5 bases and at J to 0 bases, leaving 3 bases not matched to a gene. This clone came up once. The antigen is undetermined.

This chain connects TRBV11-2 to TRBJ2-7; 14 nucleotides align to TRBD2. This TCR was sampled from a human donor with classical Hodgkin lymphoma. This sample comprised peripheral blood mononuclear cells (PBMCs), obtained before the fourth cycle of nivolumab. CDR3 region: CASSPGLAGASYEQYF. The CDR3 region has the DNA TGTGCCAGCAGCCCGGGACTAGCGGGAGCCTCCTACGAGCAGTACTTC.